This T cell receptor (beta chain) was observed in a study of cytomegalovirus exposure and HLA in healthy donors. Study-wide results and limits: Using the classifier, cytomegalovirus status was reportedly diagnosed with high specificity and sensitivity. According to a subsequent analysis, TCR clusters from the first cohort were inclined to appear together in the 120 validation repertoires.

Sequencing used immunoSEQ multiplex PCR; TCRdb keeps in-frame clones, though not all of them. The sample lists some 200,000 clones, around nine tenths occurring once. Deletions cut 3 bases from V and 3 bases from J, with 9 bases between. The CDR3 has 14 amino acids. Germline assignment: CDR1 MNHEY and CDR2 SMNVEV (reference sequence). The donors formed part of the roughly 120-subject validation cohort, distinct from the approximately 630-subject first cohort. Concerning this clone itself: Antigen unknown. Distinct nucleotide sequences in the sample also encode this CDR3.

The source is a woman aged 18-29 years in good health and CMV-seronegative. This rearrangement joins TRBV27 to TRBJ1-5, with a tentative D call TRBD1 (6 bases). Sequencing used PBMCs. Here the CDR3 DNA reads TGTGCCAGCAGTTTGACAGGCTCCAATCAGCCCCAGCATTTT. Translated: CASSLTGSNQPQHF.